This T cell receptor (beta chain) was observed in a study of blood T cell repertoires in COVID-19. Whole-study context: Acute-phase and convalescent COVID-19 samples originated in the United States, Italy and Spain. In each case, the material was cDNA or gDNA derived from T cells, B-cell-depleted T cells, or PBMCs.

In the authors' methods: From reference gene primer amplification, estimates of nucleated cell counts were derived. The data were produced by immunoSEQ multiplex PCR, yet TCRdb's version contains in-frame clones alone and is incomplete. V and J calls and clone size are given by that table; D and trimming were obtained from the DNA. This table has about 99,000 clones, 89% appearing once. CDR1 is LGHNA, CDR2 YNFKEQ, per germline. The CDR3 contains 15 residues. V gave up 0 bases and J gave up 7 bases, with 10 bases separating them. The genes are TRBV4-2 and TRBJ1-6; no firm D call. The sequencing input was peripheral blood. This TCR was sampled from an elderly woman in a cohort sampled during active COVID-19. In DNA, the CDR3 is TGTGCCAGCAGCCAAGATCGTACGGTAAATTCACCCCTCCACTTT. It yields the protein CASSQDRTVNSPLHF.